This T cell receptor (beta chain) was retrieved from a study of blood T cells in healthy people across ages (dated by TCRdb to between 2015 and 2017). Turning to the overall study: Template switching captured roughly one uniquely barcoded TCR beta cDNA molecule per two T cells in model experiments. Two additional independent replicas of 1 million unique cDNA reads from the same blood draw were analyzed for two donors (one aged 18 to 30 and one aged 80 or older). The study measured age-related changes in TCR beta repertoire diversity using deep sequencing normalized with unique cDNA molecular identifiers. Donors were grouped into four age groups: young (average 16 years), middle-aged (39), aged (roughly 62) and long-lived (approximately 78). Donors of different ages were randomly distributed across sequencing lanes to avoid experimental bias.

This clonotype has just a few counts. The antigen it binds to is not known. Per-base qualities were not stored, and no clone one base away is much larger. The CDR1 and CDR2 encoded by the germline V gene (reference sequence) are LGHDT and YNNKEL. The CDR3 numbers 16 residues from cysteine through phenylalanine. Here the CDR3 DNA is all that survives: 48 bases in frame from base 1. V drops 4 bases and J drops 3 bases, leaving 19 bases in between. The research as a whole found: As age increased, observed TCR beta diversity per million T cells dropped in a roughly linear way, and a significant reduction was already evident by age 40. Donor CMV infection status was unknown, potentially confounding age-related changes in expanded clonotypes. Compared with the aged group, more naive CD4+ T cells, fewer expanded clones and increased TCR diversity were shown by the long-lived group, suggesting age selection. Conclusive comparison of naive and antigen-experienced compartments was prevented by the profiling of bulk unsorted PBMCs. A strong correlation was found between observed TCR beta diversity and the percentage of naive T cells measured by flow cytometry. Estimates of total diversity based on one million sequenced T cells were considered lower bounds and underestimates.

Libraries were prepared through 5' RACE. The run used an Illumina HiSeq 2500. The second PCR ran for about 7 to 11 cycles and used a J-beta primer mix along with a sample-barcoded 5' primer. Each TCR beta cDNA molecule received a unique molecular identifier from a template-switch 5' adaptor carrying 12 random nucleotides. At least 2.5 million CDR3-containing paired-end reads were obtained from each sample. First-strand cDNA was synthesized from all RNA with the Mint cDNA synthesis kit, primed by a TRBC-specific oligonucleotide. All cDNA was treated with uracil-DNA glycosylase and then went through a first 18-cycle PCR with the universal primers M1SS and BC2_uni_R. The study's own analysis went as follows. For normalization, 1 million high-quality reads, each with a distinct molecular identifier, were randomly selected from each sample. Instead of being binned into consensus sequences, reads with shared molecular identifiers were discarded. CDR3 identification, clonotype clustering and error correction used MiTCR with a Q25 quality threshold and the strictest error-elimination algorithm. Lower-bound total TCR beta diversity was estimated with a nonparametric unseen species model using Euler transformation. The public reads were run again by TCRdb, first through fastp at Q25 and then through MiXCR, and only productive beta chains were kept. CDR3 protein duplicates are merged, each entry listing the most common genes and DNA. TCRdb's processing, not the study's, gives the V and J calls here. This sample lists some 1.5 million distinct CDR3 sequences; 28% were detected once. About 7.7% of the sample rests with the top ten.

Donors were roughly 40 systemically healthy Caucasian individuals from Russia aged roughly 6 to 100 years. Each donor gave ten milliliters of peripheral blood, collected into EDTA-treated Vacutainer tubes. PBMCs were isolated by Ficoll-Paque density-gradient centrifugation, with at least 7 million obtained per sample. Total RNA, at least 5 micrograms per sample, was extracted from PBMCs with Trizol reagent. Naive CD45RAhigh/CD27high T cell percentages were measured by flow cytometry on a PBMC aliquot from every donor. Source material: blood. The TCR was taken from a woman aged 25 to 39 in good health. The rearranged chain carries TRBV3-1 and TRBJ2-7, with the D segment possibly TRBD1 or TRBD2, each aligning over 7 bases. CDR3 sequence: CASSPVGGTAYYEQYF. The nucleotide sequence reads TGTGCCAGCAGCCCGGTCGGGGGGACAGCGTACTACGAGCAGTACTTC.